Listed here are 30 T cell receptor beta chains from one sample, sequenced in a study of blood T cell repertoires in COVID-19. Measured with immunoSEQ multiplex PCR; TCRdb has only the in-frame clones, and not every one. The table lists approximately 50,000 clones, around 92% of them singletons. What was sequenced was peripheral blood. The receptor source for this set is a man aged 50 to 59 with active COVID-19.

The chain combines TRBV5-4 with TRBJ1-6; tentative D call: TRBD1 (6 bases). The CDR3 runs to 18 residues. The V gene lost 0 bases and the J gene lost 6 bases, with 19 bases spanning the gap. Germline CDR1 is SGHNT and CDR2 is YYREEE (reference sequence). Written as DNA, the CDR3 is TGTGCCAGCAGCTTGGAACGGGGCGGGGGGGGCTTTAATTCACCCCTCCACTTT. This sequence encodes CASSLERGGGGFNSPLHF. The variable domain in full, completed from reference TRBV5-4 and TRBJ1-6, reads ETGVTQSPTHLIKTRGQQVTLRCSSQSGHNTVSWYQQALGQGPQFIFQYYREEENGRGNFPPRFSGLQFPNYSSELNVNALELDDSALYLCASSLERGGGGFNSPLHFGNGTRLTVT.

The rearrangement uses TRBV30 and TRBJ1-4; D unresolved. The CDR3 runs to 16 residues. Germline V gene sequence: CDR1 GTSNPN, CDR2 SVGIG (reference sequence). The V end was cut by 3 bases, the J end by 0 bases, with 14 bases between. The CDR3 DNA is TGTGCCTGGAGGGTCCGTGGACTGTCAACTAATGAAAAACTGTTTTTT. It translates to CAWRVRGLSTNEKLFF.

CDR3 sequence (DNA): TGTGCCAGCAGTTACAGGACAGGAAACACCGGGGAGCTGTTTTTT. This gives the protein CASSYRTGNTGELFF. The V gene is TRBV6-2 or TRBV6-3, the J gene TRBJ2-2, with 7 bases fitting TRBD1. V lost 2 bases and J lost 2; bases outside the gene matches: 2. This CDR3 is 15 amino acids long. Germline CDR1 and CDR2: MNHEY and SVGEGT.

The V gene is TRBV19, the J gene TRBJ2-3; the match to TRBD1 covers 7 bases. J lost 0 bases, V lost 5 bases, and 2 bases had no gene match. Germline CDR1 reads LNHDA; CDR2 reads SQIVND (reference sequence). The CDR3 is 14 residues long. CDR3 residues: CASSQGGSTDTQYF. The CDR3 region has the DNA TGTGCCAGTAGTCAAGGGGGCAGCACAGATACGCAGTATTTT.

This sequence joins TRBV7-2 and TRBJ2-7, with 7 bases matching TRBD2. The CDR3 has 15 amino acids. Germline V lookup: CDR1 SGHTA, CDR2 FQGNSA. J was trimmed by 0 bases and V by 0 bases; bases with no gene match: 2. CDR3 amino acids: CASSLASGTSYEQYF. In DNA form, the CDR3 reads TGTGCCAGCAGCTTAGCCAGCGGGACCTCCTACGAGCAGTACTTC.

This chain links TRBV28 with TRBJ2-7; D gene unclear. Germline values: CDR1 MDHEN, CDR2 SYDVKM. The CDR3 contains 12 residues. V was pared by 7 bases and J by 1 base, with 8 bases between. This chain's CDR3 is CASMTVSYEQYF. As DNA, the CDR3 is TGTGCCAGCATGACTGTTTCCTACGAGCAGTACTTC.

This sequence joins TRBV5-4 and TRBJ2-5; a possible D gene is TRBD1 (5 bases). The CDR3 totals 13 residues. V lost 3 bases to trimming and J lost 4 bases, with 10 bases between them. The germline V gene encodes CDR1 SGHNT and CDR2 YYREEE (reference sequence). The CDR3 region is CASSSKGAETQYF. The CDR3 bases are TGTGCCAGCAGCTCGAAAGGGGCAGAGACCCAGTACTTC.

The chain combines TRBV2 with TRBJ2-7; 9 nucleotides align to TRBD1. The CDR3 sequence is 16 residues long. Germline CDR1 SNHLY, CDR2 FYNNEI. Trimming at V came to 6 bases and at J to 2 bases, leaving 11 bases not matched to a gene. DNA for the CDR3: TGTGCCAGCAGATGGGAGGGACAGGGCTCGCCCTACGAGCAGTACTTC. It codes for CASRWEGQGSPYEQYF.

The V call is TRBV19, the J call TRBJ2-5, with 13 bases that match TRBD2. Germline assignment: CDR1 LNHDA and CDR2 SQIVND (reference sequence). With V trimmed by 10 bases and J by 2 bases, 4 bases remained unmatched. This CDR3 is 14 amino acids long. The CDR3 DNA sequence: TGTGCCACCAAGACTAGCGGGGGGCAAGAGACCCAGTACTTC. Translating it yields CATKTSGGQETQYF.

The rearrangement joins TRBV7-2 to TRBJ2-1, with TRBD2 matching 9 bases. Looked up from germline, CDR1 is SGHTA and CDR2 is FQGNSA. V lost 7 bases to trimming and J lost 6 bases; unmatched junction nucleotides: 10. CDR3 length equals 15 residues. CDR3 sequence: CASITSGRAVNEQFF. The CDR3, as DNA: TGTGCCAGCATCACTAGCGGGCGGGCTGTCAATGAGCAGTTCTTC.

The chain is built from TRBV4-1 and TRBJ2-3; TRBD2 matches 7 bases. The V gene end was trimmed by 0 bases and the J gene end by 1 base; junction bases not matched to a gene: 4. Germline lookup yields CDR1 MGHRA and CDR2 YSYEKL. The CDR3 extends over 16 amino acids. The CDR3 coding sequence is TGCGCCAGCAGCCAAGAGGGCGCGGGGGGCACAGATACGCAGTATTTT. As protein: CASSQEGAGGTDTQYF.

For the CDR3, the DNA is TGTGCCAGTAGTATTAACGCGGAATTGGCTGAAGCTTTCTTT. Translating it yields CASSINAELAEAFF. The rearrangement uses TRBV19 and TRBJ1-1; no clear D gene. Trimming pared 3 bases from V and 6 bases from J, leaving 14 bases between. The CDR3 has 14 residues. Germline assignment: CDR1 LNHDA and CDR2 SQIVND (reference sequence).

The table lists this clone with a few counts. CDR3 sequence reads: CASSQDLRGGQPQHF. The DNA of the CDR3 is TGTGCCAGCAGCCAAGATCTCAGGGGAGGGCAGCCCCAGCATTTT. The V call is TRBV4-2, the J call TRBJ1-5, with TRBD1 as a possible D gene (6 bases). Germline V gene sequence: CDR1 LGHNA, CDR2 YNFKEQ. The CDR3 extends over 15 amino acids. Trimming stripped 0 bases from V and 7 bases from J, with 13 bases between.

In DNA, the CDR3 is TGTGCCAGCAGTGAAATAGGGGGAGATACGCAGTATTTT. The encoded protein is CASSEIGGDTQYF. The genes are TRBV2 and TRBJ2-3; TRBD1 is a possible D gene (6 bases). There are 13 residues in the CDR3. CDR1 and CDR2 (germline): SNHLY, FYNNEI. Trimming removed 2 bases at V and 5 bases at J, with 8 bases between.

The chain has TRBV7-9 and TRBJ1-2; the D gene is possibly TRBD1 (6 bases). V lost 5 bases and J 2 bases, leaving 15 bases between the germline ends. From germline, CDR1 is SEHNR and CDR2 FQNEAQ (reference sequence). The CDR3 loop spans 15 amino acids. CDR3 sequence (DNA): TGTGCCAGCAGCCCCGAGGCGGGGGCAAACTATGGCTACACCTTC. This translates into CASSPEAGANYGYTF.

This rearrangement joins TRBV7-2 to TRBJ2-3; D possibly corresponds to TRBD1 (6 bases). Germline values: CDR1 SGHTA, CDR2 FQGNSA. The CDR3 is 15 amino acids. V lost 2 bases and J 3 bases, leaving 12 bases between the germline ends. Here the CDR3 DNA reads TGTGCCAGCAGCTTAATGTTCACAGGGACAGATACGCAGTATTTT. This translates into CASSLMFTGTDTQYF.

The rearrangement joins TRBV6-2 or TRBV6-3 to TRBJ2-1; D unresolved. The CDR3 length is 13 residues. From germline, CDR1 is MNHEY and CDR2 SVGEGT. The V end was cut by 0 bases, the J end by 10 bases, with 10 bases between. This CDR3 is CASSYSLLSEQFF. CDR3 DNA: TGTGCCAGCAGTTACTCTCTCCTCTCCGAGCAGTTCTTC.

The J gene is TRBJ1-2, the V gene TRBV7-2; a possible D gene is TRBD1 (6 bases). Trimming stripped 4 bases from V and 8 bases from J, with 32 bases between. CDR1 is SGHTA, CDR2 FQGNSA, per germline. The CDR3 is 19 residues long. CDR3 sequence: CASSSTFLRGGPKSEGYTF. The DNA of the CDR3 is TGTGCCAGCAGCTCAACTTTCCTACGGGGGGGGCCCAAATCGGAAGGCTACACCTTC.

CDR3 sequence reads: CASSAGGGSNQPQHF. The DNA of the CDR3 is TGTGCCAGCTCGGCAGGAGGAGGTAGCAATCAGCCCCAGCATTTT. The V call is TRBV18, the J call TRBJ1-5; no clear D gene. CDR1 and CDR2 (germline): KGHSH, LQKENI. The CDR3 consists of 15 residues. V was clipped by 6 bases and J by 0 bases, with 12 bases between them.

The rearrangement joins TRBV28 to TRBJ2-3, with TRBD2 matching 7 bases. The V and J ends lost 1 base and 1 base, in that order; junction bases with no gene match: 11. CDR1 and CDR2 (germline): MDHEN, SYDVKM. The CDR3 extends over 18 amino acids. The CDR3 spells CASSLYTHLAGGTDTQYF. The CDR3 DNA reads as TGTGCCAGCAGTTTATACACCCACCTGGCGGGAGGCACAGATACGCAGTATTTT.

The chain carries TRBV29-1 and TRBJ1-2, with 8 bases that match TRBD1. The CDR3 loop spans 12 amino acids. Trimming cost V 5 bases and J 4 bases; bases outside gene matches: 3. CDR1 is SQVTM and CDR2 is ANQGSEA in the germline V gene. The CDR3 sequence: CSVRTGTYGYTF. CDR3 nucleotides: TGCAGCGTTAGGACAGGGACCTATGGCTACACCTTC.

This sequence joins TRBV6-5 and TRBJ2-3; TRBD2 matches 7 bases. Germline V gene data show CDR1 as MNHEY and CDR2 as SVGAGI. The V and J ends lost 2 bases and 5 bases, in that order; junction bases with no gene match: 7. CDR3 length equals 15 residues. Here the CDR3 DNA reads TGTGCCAGCAGTTACAGCGGCGGGGGTGTAGATACGCAGTATTTT. It translates to CASSYSGGGVDTQYF.

The chain couples TRBV5-4 to TRBJ2-1, with 8 nucleotides matching TRBD1. Looked up from germline, CDR1 is SGHNT and CDR2 is YYREEE (reference sequence). The CDR3 is made up of 15 amino acids. With 0 bases clipped from V and 3 bases from J, the junction kept 2 bases outside the gene matches. The CDR3: CASSLGGQVYNEQFF. The CDR3 DNA reads as TGTGCCAGCAGCTTGGGGGGACAGGTCTACAATGAGCAGTTCTTC.

This clone has a single count. The chain joins TRBV3-1 (or the pseudogene TRBV3-2) to TRBJ1-6; TRBD1 might be the D (5 bases). The germline gives CDR1 LGHDT, CDR2 YNNKEL (reference sequence). There are 16 residues in the CDR3. The V gene lost 2 bases and the J gene lost 2 bases, with 10 bases spanning the gap. DNA for the CDR3: TGTGCCAGCAGCCAAAGGGGTTTCACCTATAATTCACCCCTCCACTTT. It encodes CASSQRGFTYNSPLHF.

The gene calls are TRBV29-1 and TRBJ1-2; D is ambiguous. This CDR3 has 14 residues. Germline V gene sequence: CDR1 SQVTM, CDR2 ANQGSEA. Trimming left V 6 bases short and J 2 bases short, with 16 bases between. The CDR3 DNA sequence: TGCAGCGTCGGAGGAGGGATCTCAAACTATGGCTACACCTTC. Protein product: CSVGGGISNYGYTF.

A few counts support this clone. The CDR3 coding sequence is TGTGCCAGCAGCCCATCCTCCGGGATTGCCGAGCAGTACTTC. This gives the protein CASSPSSGIAEQYF. V gene TRBV4-2 combines with J gene TRBJ2-7; D possibly corresponds to TRBD2 (5 bases). V gave up 4 bases and J gave up 6 bases, with 16 bases separating them. This CDR3 spans 14 amino acids. CDR1 is LGHNA, CDR2 YNFKEQ, per germline.

V is TRBV13 and J is TRBJ1-2; 10 bases align to TRBD1. The V and J ends lost 3 bases and 6 bases, in that order; junction bases with no gene match: 1. Germline loops: CDR1 PRHDT, CDR2 FYEKMQ (reference sequence). The CDR3 is made up of 13 amino acids. The CDR3 loop reads CASSFGTGDGYTF. The CDR3 nucleotides read TGTGCCAGCAGCTTCGGGACAGGGGATGGCTACACCTTC.

The V gene is TRBV3-1 (or the pseudogene TRBV3-2), the J gene TRBJ1-1, with D possibly being TRBD1 (6 bases). V lost 7 bases, J lost 3 bases, and 15 bases lay in between. Germline-derived CDR1 and CDR2 are LGHDT and YNNKEL (reference sequence). This CDR3 contains 14 residues. Here the CDR3 reads CASNHRDWDTEAFF. Here the CDR3 DNA reads TGTGCCAGCAACCACAGGGATTGGGACACTGAAGCTTTCTTT.

The rearrangement joins TRBV29-1 to TRBJ2-5, with TRBD1 identical over 7 bases. Germline CDR1 is SQVTM and CDR2 is ANQGSEA. With 6 bases clipped from V and 4 bases from J, the junction kept 8 bases outside the gene matches. The CDR3 is made up of 13 amino acids. CDR3 region: CSVGTVLLETQYF. The DNA for the CDR3 is TGCAGCGTCGGGACAGTATTGTTAGAGACCCAGTACTTC. Full variable domain (missing parts from reference TRBV29-1 and TRBJ2-5): SAVISQKPSRDICQRGTSLTIQCQVDSQVTMMFWYRQQPGQSLTLIATANQGSEATYESGFVIDKFPISRPNLTFSTLTVSNMSPEDSSIYLCSVGTVLLETQYFGPGTRLLVL.

The chain employs TRBV3-1 (or the pseudogene TRBV3-2) and TRBJ2-1; TRBD2 matches at 7 bases. This CDR3 comprises 12 residues. Germline V gene sequence: CDR1 LGHDT, CDR2 YNNKEL (reference sequence). Trimming took 5 bases from V and 7 from J; bases not matched to a gene: 2. CDR3 sequence (DNA): TGTGCCAGCAGCAATAGCGGGAATGAGCAGTTCTTC. This sequence encodes CASSNSGNEQFF.